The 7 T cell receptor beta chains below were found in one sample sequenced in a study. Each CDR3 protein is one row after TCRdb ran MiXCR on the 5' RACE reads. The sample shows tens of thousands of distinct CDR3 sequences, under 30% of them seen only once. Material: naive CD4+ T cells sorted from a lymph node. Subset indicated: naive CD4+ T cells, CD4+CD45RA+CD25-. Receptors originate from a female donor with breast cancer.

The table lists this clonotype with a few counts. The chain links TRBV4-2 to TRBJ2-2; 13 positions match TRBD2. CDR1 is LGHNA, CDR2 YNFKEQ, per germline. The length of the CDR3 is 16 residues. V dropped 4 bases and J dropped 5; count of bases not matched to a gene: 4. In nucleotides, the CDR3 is TGTGCCAGCAGCCCCCGACTAGCGGGAGGAACCGGGGAGCTGTTTTTT. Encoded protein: CASSPRLAGGTGELFF.

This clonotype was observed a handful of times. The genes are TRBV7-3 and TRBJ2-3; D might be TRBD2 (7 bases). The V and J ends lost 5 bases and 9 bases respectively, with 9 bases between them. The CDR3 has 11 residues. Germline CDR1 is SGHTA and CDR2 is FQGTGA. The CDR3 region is CASSGGGTQYF. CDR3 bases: TGTGCCAGCAGCGGGGGGGGCACGCAGTATTTT.

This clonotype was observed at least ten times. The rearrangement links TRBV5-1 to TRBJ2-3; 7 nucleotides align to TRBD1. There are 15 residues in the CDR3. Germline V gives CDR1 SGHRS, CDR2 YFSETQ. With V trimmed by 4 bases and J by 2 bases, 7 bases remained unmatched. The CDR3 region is CASSRQGEDTDTQYF. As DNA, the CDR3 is TGCGCCAGCAGCAGACAGGGAGAGGACACAGATACGCAGTATTTT.

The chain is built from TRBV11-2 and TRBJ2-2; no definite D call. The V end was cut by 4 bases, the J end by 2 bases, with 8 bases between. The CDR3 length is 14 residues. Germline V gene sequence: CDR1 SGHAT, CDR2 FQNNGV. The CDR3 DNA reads TGTGCCAGCAGCTCAGTCGGCAACACCGGGGAGCTGTTTTTT. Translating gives CASSSVGNTGELFF.

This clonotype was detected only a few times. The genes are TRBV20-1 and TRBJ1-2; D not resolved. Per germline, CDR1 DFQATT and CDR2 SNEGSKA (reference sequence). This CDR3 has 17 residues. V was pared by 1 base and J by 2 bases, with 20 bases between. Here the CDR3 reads CSARVLPLGRFNYGYTF. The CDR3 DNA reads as TGCAGTGCTAGAGTCCTGCCCCTCGGACGGTTCAACTATGGCTACACCTTC.

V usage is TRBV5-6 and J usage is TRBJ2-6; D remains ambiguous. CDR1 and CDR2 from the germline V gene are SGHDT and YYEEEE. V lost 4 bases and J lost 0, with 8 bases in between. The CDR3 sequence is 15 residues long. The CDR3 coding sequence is TGTGCCAGCAGCCCGGACCTCTCTGGGGCCAACGTCCTGACTTTC. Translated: CASSPDLSGANVLTF. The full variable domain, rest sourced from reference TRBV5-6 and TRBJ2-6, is DAGVTQSPTHLIKTRGQQVTLRCSPKSGHDTVSWYQQALGQGPQFIFQYYEEEERQRGNFPDRFSGHQFPNYSSELNVNALLLGDSALYLCASSPDLSGANVLTFGAGSRLTVL.

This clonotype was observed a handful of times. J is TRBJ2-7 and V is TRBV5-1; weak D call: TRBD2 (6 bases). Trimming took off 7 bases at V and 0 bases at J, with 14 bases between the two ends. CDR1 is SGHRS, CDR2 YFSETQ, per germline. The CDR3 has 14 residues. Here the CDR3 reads CASSPGTHSYEQYF. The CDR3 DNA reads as TGCGCCAGCTCCCCCGGGACTCACTCCTACGAGCAGTACTTC.